Ten or more counts support the clone carrying this T cell receptor beta chain. What it recognizes is unknown. Investigators amplified TCR beta CDR3 regions from RNA transcripts. First-round RT-PCR used HTBI primers; second-round multiplex PCR followed. One entry per CDR3 protein results from TCRdb running MiXCR on the multiplex PCR reads. The sample lists roughly 1.1 million distinct CDR3 sequences; about 35% were seen once. The data originate from a study of Graves' ophthalmopathy and Graves' hyperthyroidism. Study-level results: Blood also contained most of the expanded thyroid clonotypes above 0.001 frequency.

The CDR3 is 13 amino acids. Trimming left V 4 bases short and J 1 base short, with 10 bases between. CDR1 is SQVTM and CDR2 is ANQGSEA in the germline V gene. No donor had other autoimmune disease, uncontrolled infection, pregnancy or lactation. The sample was peripheral blood or thyroid tissue (not recorded which). The rearrangement joins TRBV29-1 to TRBJ2-5; D unresolved. This TCR was sampled from an adult man with Graves' hyperthyroidism. The CDR3 protein is CSVVVGLQETQYF. The DNA for the CDR3 is TGCAGCGTTGTAGTCGGGCTCCAAGAGACCCAGTACTTC.